The 5 T cell receptor beta chains given below trace back to one sample, sequenced in a study of response to subunit inactivated influenza vaccine. TCRdb redid the calling of the RT-PCR reads with MiXCR, one entry per CDR3 protein. The table lists about 570,000 distinct CDR3 sequences, about 11% of them singletons, with about 11% in the top ten. These data were likewise used in another study, on T cells expressing NK-cell markers. This second study notes: TCR beta cDNA was generated via 5'RACE template switching incorporating UMIs.

Sample: PBMCs from blood, taken on the day of vaccination. All receptors derive from a man aged 50 to 60 who received an inactivated influenza vaccine.

Many counts were recorded for this clonotype. This chain joins TRBV12-3 or TRBV12-4 and TRBJ1-1; D ambiguous. The CDR3 covers 13 residues. The ends were cut back, 3 bases at V and 7 bases at J, with 12 bases in the middle. In DNA form, the CDR3 reads TGTGCCAGCAGTTTGCAGGTGCGAGGTGAAGCTTTCTTT. It codes for CASSLQVRGEAFF.

This chain links TRBV29-1 with TRBJ2-1; perhaps TRBD2 as D (5 bases). CDR1 and CDR2 from the germline V gene are SQVTM and ANQGSEA. The CDR3 loop spans 13 amino acids. V was trimmed by 4 bases and J by 3 bases, leaving 10 bases between them. The CDR3 coding sequence is TGCAGCGTTGGGCGGGCTCGCTACAATGAGCAGTTCTTC. This translates into CSVGRARYNEQFF.

This clonotype was seen ten or more times. The chain employs TRBV5-1 and TRBJ2-1; 9 positions match TRBD1. Germline CDR1 and CDR2: SGHRS and YFSETQ. With 7 bases clipped from V and 10 bases from J, the junction kept 15 bases outside the gene matches. This CDR3 is built from 15 residues. The CDR3 sequence: CASCPGTGRSGEQFF. The CDR3 DNA reads as TGCGCCAGCTGCCCCGGGACAGGGAGATCGGGGGAGCAGTTCTTC.

This clonotype was detected only a few times. J is TRBJ2-7 and V is TRBV5-1; D is uncertain. Germline CDR1 and CDR2: SGHRS and YFSETQ. The CDR3 spans 12 residues. Trimming took off 4 bases at V and 3 bases at J, with 8 bases between the two ends. This CDR3 is CASSADNYEQYF. DNA for the CDR3: TGCGCCAGCAGCGCCGACAACTACGAGCAGTACTTC.

There are many counts of this clonotype. V is TRBV13 and J is TRBJ2-1, with D unresolved. CDR1 PRHDT and CDR2 FYEKMQ come from the germline V gene (reference sequence). V lost 0 bases to trimming and J lost 8 bases, with 11 bases between them. The CDR3 consists of 14 residues. CDR3 amino acids: CASSLGLSVYEQFF. For the CDR3, the DNA is TGTGCCAGCAGCTTAGGCTTAAGCGTTTATGAGCAGTTCTTC.